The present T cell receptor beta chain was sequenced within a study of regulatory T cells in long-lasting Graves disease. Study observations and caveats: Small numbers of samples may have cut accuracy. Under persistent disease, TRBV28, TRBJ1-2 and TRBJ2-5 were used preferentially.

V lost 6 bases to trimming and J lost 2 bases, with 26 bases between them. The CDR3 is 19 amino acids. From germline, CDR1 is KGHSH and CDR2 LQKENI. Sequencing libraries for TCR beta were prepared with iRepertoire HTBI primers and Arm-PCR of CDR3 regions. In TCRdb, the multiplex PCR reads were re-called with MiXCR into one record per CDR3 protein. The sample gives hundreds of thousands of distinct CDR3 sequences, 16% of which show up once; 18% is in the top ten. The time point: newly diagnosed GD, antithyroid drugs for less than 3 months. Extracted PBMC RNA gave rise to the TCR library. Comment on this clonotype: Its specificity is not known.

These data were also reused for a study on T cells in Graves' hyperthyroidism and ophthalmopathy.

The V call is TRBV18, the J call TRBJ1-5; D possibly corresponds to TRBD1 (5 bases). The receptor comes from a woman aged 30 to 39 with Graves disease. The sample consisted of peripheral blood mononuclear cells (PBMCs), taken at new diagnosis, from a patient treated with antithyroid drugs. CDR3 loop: CASSLSFWGVAAGNQPQHF. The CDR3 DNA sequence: TGTGCCAGCTCCCTAAGCTTCTGGGGGGTGGCGGCCGGCAATCAGCCCCAGCATTTT.